The 13 T cell receptor beta chains below all came from one sample that was sequenced in a study of metastatic and nonmetastatic thyroid tumors. TCRdb reassembled clones from the PCR reads with MiXCR. Of approximately 40,000 clones listed, less than 25% are singletons. There were no patients who had received any treatment before thyroid surgery. What was sequenced was blood. Source of these receptors: a female donor with papillary thyroid cancer or a benign thyroid nodule (not recorded which). Some clones in this sample may be carry-over from other donors' samples.

This clone was seen at least ten times. The chain employs TRBV7-8 and TRBJ2-7; 9 bases fit TRBD2. CDR3 length: 16 amino acids. The V gene's germline CDR1 is SGHVS and CDR2 FQNEAQ. The junction had 12 bases not matched to a gene; V was cut back by 5 bases and J by 4 bases. CDR3 amino acids: CASSRTQRAGGYEQYF. CDR3 DNA: TGTGCCAGCAGCCGCACACAACGGGCGGGAGGGTACGAGCAGTACTTC. The full variable domain, with the rest looked up from reference TRBV7-8 and TRBJ2-7, is GAGVSQSPRYKVAKRGQDVALRCDPISGHVSLFWYQQALGQGPEFLTYFQNEAQLDKSGLPSDRFFAERPEGSVSTLKIQRTQQEDSAVYLCASSRTQRAGGYEQYFGPGTRLTVT.

In regard to this clone: The junction departs from germline at one end; a sequencing error may be responsible. V and J are TRBV2 and TRBJ2-5; the D gene is possibly TRBD1 (5 bases). Germline CDR1 SNHLY, CDR2 FYNNEI. This CDR3 is built from 13 residues. CDR3 amino acids: CASSWGLEDTQYF. CDR3 bases: TGTGCCAGCAGTTGGGGCCTTGAAGATACCCAGTACTTC.

There are many counts of this clone. The chain joins TRBV13 to TRBJ1-4; D might be TRBD1 (6 bases). Germline values: CDR1 PRHDT, CDR2 FYEKMQ (reference sequence). The CDR3 runs to 15 residues. Deletions cut 0 bases from V and 3 bases from J, with 8 bases between. The CDR3 reads CASSLGTGANEKLFF. The CDR3 region has the DNA TGTGCCAGCAGCTTAGGGACAGGAGCTAATGAAAAACTGTTTTTT.

This clone was recorded at least ten times. This chain uses TRBV9 with TRBJ2-1; 11 nucleotides agree with TRBD2. Germline CDR1 and CDR2: SGDLS and YYNGEE. This CDR3 is built from 15 residues. With V trimmed by 4 bases and J by 5 bases, 5 bases remained unmatched. In nucleotides, the CDR3 is TGTGCCAGCAGCCAGGGACTAGCGGACAACAATGAGCAGTTCTTC. This translates into CASSQGLADNNEQFF.

Many counts were recorded for this clone. The chain joins TRBV10-2 to TRBJ2-1; 7 bases fit TRBD1. In germline, CDR1 is WSHSY, CDR2 SAAADI. The CDR3 totals 13 residues. Trimming cost V 5 bases and J 6 bases; bases outside gene matches: 4. In nucleotides, the CDR3 is TGCGCCAGCAGTCCGGGACAGCTCAATGAGCAGTTCTTC. The encoded protein is CASSPGQLNEQFF.

Remarks on this clone: The germline gene is not matched at one end of the junction; a read error may be the cause. This chain joins TRBV20-1 and TRBJ2-5, with a tentative D call TRBD2 (6 bases). Looked up from germline, CDR1 is DFQATT and CDR2 is SNEGSKA (reference sequence). There are 13 residues in the CDR3. CDR3 DNA: TGCAGTGCTGAGATCGGGAGTAAAGATACCCATTACTTC. Translated: CSAEIGSKDTHYF.

This clone was recorded many times. The V call is TRBV4-2, the J call TRBJ2-3; 10 bases align to TRBD2. With 1 base clipped from V and 6 bases from J, the junction kept 4 bases outside the gene matches. The CDR3 is 15 residues long. CDR1 is LGHNA and CDR2 is YNFKEQ in the germline V gene. CDR3 sequence reads: CASSQVGTSVDTQYF. The CDR3, as DNA: TGTGCCAGCAGCCAAGTCGGGACTAGCGTGGATACGCAGTATTTT.

This clone was counted many times. This chain links TRBV3-1 with TRBJ2-4; D is uncertain. V lost 4 bases and J lost 0, with 13 bases in between. Germline assignment: CDR1 LGHDT and CDR2 YNNKEL (reference sequence). This CDR3 has 16 amino acids. CDR3 DNA: TGTGCCAGCAGCCGTGCCGGTACCCTAGCCAAAAACATTCAGTACTTC. Protein: CASSRAGTLAKNIQYF.

This clone was observed a few times. The junction departs from germline at one end; a sequencing error may be responsible. The chain recombines TRBV25-1 with TRBJ1-1; the match to TRBD1 covers 7 bases. There are 12 residues in the CDR3. Looked up from germline, CDR1 is MGHDK and CDR2 is SYGVNS. As DNA, the CDR3 is TGTACCAGCAGTGCCAACAGGGGTCACACTTTCTTT. It encodes CTSSANRGHTFF.

This clone turned up a few times. The junction and the germline gene differ at one end; a read error may be behind it. The chain uses TRBV6-2 or TRBV6-3 and TRBJ2-1; D is unresolved. Germline CDR1 MNHEY, CDR2 SVGEGT. There are 12 residues in the CDR3. CDR3 bases: TGTGCCATCAGTTTGTCCGCGGTTGATCAGTTCTTC. Amino acid sequence: CAISLSAVDQFF.

Turning to this clone: The junction and the germline gene differ at one end; a read error may be behind it. The rearrangement links TRBV7-2 to TRBJ2-7; D may be TRBD1 (6 bases). CDR1 is SGHTA and CDR2 is FQGNSA in the germline V gene. This CDR3 is 14 amino acids long. CDR3 in amino acids: CANSWGPSPYEQYF. The DNA of the CDR3 is TGTGCCAACAGCTGGGGGCCGAGCCCCTACGAGCAGTACTTC.

Concerning this clone: The conserved phenylalanine or tryptophan is not found at the CDR3 terminus, so this likely reflects a read error. The V gene is TRBV5-1, the J gene TRBJ1-2, with D possibly matching TRBD1 (6 bases). The V gene's germline CDR1 is SGHRS and CDR2 YFSETQ. The germline V and J ends were trimmed by 4 bases and 7 bases, with 17 bases remaining between them. This CDR3 region has 14 residues. For the CDR3, the DNA is TGCGCCAGCAGCACGGAGGGGGGGCTGGGTGGCTACACCTCC. Amino acids: CASSTEGGLGGYTS.

This clone was counted at least ten times. The genes are TRBV11-1 and TRBJ2-7; 12 positions match TRBD1. J gave up 4 bases and V 5 bases, and 3 bases lay outside the gene matches. This CDR3 comprises 14 residues. Germline assignment: CDR1 SGHAT and CDR2 FQDESV (reference sequence). CDR3 DNA: TGTGCCAGCAGCCTGGGACAGGGGGCTTACGAGCAGTACTTC. Its protein product is CASSLGQGAYEQYF.